The clone carrying this T cell receptor (beta chain) came up a few times. This record comes from a study of tumor and adjacent non-tumor tissue in lung cancer. This sample's RNA came from whole unsorted tissue. Per the germline V gene, CDR1 is SGHTS and CDR2 is YDEGEE. V lost 7 bases and J lost 0, with 15 bases in between. The CDR3 spans 15 residues. TCRbeta libraries were built with three rounds of nested PCR, modified from ARM-PCR. TCRdb re-called the multiplex PCR reads through MiXCR, storing one row per CDR3 protein. The sample contains some 200,000 distinct CDR3 sequences, 60% to 85% of which appear only once.

This receptor was identified in a man in his fifties or sixties with non-small cell lung cancer. V and J are TRBV5-8 and TRBJ2-3; D is possibly TRBD2 (5 bases). The material sequenced was lung tumor tissue. CDR3 in DNA: TGTGCCAGCTGCGGGCGAGCTTTTAGCACAGATACGCAGTATTTT. Encoded protein: CASCGRAFSTDTQYF.